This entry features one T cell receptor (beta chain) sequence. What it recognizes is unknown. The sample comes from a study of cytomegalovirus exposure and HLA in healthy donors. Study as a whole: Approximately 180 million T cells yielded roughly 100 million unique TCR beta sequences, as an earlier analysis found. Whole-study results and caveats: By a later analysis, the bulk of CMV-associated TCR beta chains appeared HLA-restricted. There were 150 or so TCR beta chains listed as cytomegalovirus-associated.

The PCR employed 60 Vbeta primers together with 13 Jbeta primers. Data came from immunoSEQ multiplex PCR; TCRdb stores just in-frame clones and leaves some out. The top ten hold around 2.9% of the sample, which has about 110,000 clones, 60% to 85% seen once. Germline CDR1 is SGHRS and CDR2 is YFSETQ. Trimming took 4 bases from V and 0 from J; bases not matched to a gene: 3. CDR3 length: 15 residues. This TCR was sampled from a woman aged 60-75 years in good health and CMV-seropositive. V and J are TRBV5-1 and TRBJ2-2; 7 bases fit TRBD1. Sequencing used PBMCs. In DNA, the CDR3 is TGCGCCAGCAGCCGGACAGGATCGAACACCGGGGAGCTGTTTTTT. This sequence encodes CASSRTGSNTGELFF.